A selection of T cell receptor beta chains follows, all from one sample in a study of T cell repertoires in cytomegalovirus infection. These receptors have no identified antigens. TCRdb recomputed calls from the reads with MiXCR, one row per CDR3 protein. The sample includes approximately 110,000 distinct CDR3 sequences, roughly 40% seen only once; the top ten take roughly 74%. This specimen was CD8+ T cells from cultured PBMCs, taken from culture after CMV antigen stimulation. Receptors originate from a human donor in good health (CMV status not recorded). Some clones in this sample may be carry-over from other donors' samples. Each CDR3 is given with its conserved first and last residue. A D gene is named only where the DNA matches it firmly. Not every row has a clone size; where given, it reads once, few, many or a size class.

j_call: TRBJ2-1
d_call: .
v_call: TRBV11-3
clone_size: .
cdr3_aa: CASSALGGADNEQFF
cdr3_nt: TGTGCCAGCAGCGCATTGGGGGGGGCCGACAATGAGCAGTTCTTC

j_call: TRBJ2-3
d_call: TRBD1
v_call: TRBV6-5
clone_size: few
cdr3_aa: CASSYGDRVADTQYF
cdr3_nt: TGTGCCAGCAGTTACGGAGACAGGGTCGCAGATACGCAGTATTTT

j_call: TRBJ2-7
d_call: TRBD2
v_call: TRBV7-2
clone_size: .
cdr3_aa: CASSLGSGGAYEQYF
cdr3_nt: TGTGCCAGCAGCTTAGGTAGCGGGGGAGCCTACGAGCAGTACTTC

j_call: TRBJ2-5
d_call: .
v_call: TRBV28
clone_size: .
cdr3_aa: CASSGGAETQYF
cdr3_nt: TGTGCCAGCAGTGGGGGGGCGGAGACCCAGTACTTC

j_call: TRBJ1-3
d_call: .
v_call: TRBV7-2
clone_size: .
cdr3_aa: CASSLASDSGNTIYF
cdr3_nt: TGTGCCAGCAGCTTAGCCTCTGATTCTGGAAACACCATATATTTT

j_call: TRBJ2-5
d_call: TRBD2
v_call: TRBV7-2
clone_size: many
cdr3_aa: CASSLNRLAEETQYF
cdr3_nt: TGTGCCAGCAGCTTAAATCGGCTAGCGGAAGAGACCCAGTACTTC

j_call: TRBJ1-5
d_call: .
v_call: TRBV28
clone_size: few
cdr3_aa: CASSLISGNQPQHF
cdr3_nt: TGTGCCAGCAGTTTAATCTCAGGGAATCAGCCCCAGCATTTT

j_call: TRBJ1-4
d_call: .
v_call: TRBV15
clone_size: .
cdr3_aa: CATSRDRVWREKLFF
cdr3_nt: TGTGCCACCAGCAGAGATCGTGTGTGGCGTGAAAAACTGTTTTTT

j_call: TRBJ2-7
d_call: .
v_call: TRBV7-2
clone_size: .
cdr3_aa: CASSSSPGGYEQYF
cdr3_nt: TGTGCCAGCAGCTCAAGTCCGGGCGGATACGAGCAGTACTTC

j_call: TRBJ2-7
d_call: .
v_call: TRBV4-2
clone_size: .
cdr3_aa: CASSQGWASPYEQYF
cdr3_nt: TGTGCCAGCAGCCAAGGGTGGGCCTCCCCCTACGAGCAGTACTTC

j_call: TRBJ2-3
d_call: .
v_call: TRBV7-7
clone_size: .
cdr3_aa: CASSLRGRGTDTQYF
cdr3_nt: TGTGCCAGCAGCTTACGCGGGCGGGGCACAGATACGCAGTATTTT

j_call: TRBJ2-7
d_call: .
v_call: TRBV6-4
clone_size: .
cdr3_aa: CASPLYEQYF
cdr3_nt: TGTGCCAGCCCCCTCTACGAGCAGTACTTC

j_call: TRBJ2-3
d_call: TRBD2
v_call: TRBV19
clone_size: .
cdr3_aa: CASSILGLAGGADTQYF
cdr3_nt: TGTGCCAGTAGTATCCTGGGACTAGCGGGGGGAGCAGATACGCAGTATTTT

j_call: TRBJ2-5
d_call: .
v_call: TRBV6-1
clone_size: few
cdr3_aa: CAGRRCQETQYF
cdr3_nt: TGTGCCGGGCGAAGGTGCCAAGAGACCCAGTACTTC

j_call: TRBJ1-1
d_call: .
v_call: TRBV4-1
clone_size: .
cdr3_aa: CASSQEQGNTEAFF
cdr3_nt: TGCGCCAGCAGCCAAGAACAGGGGAACACTGAAGCTTTCTTT

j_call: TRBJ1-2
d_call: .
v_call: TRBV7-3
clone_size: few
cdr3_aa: CASSPQKGRGYTF
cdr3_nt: TGTGCCAGCAGCCCCCAGAAGGGTCGTGGCTACACCTTC